The 26 T cell receptor beta chains listed next were all sequenced from one sample in a study of CD8 T cells in Susac syndrome. Reverse transcription of roughly 0.5 to 1 ug RNA was carried out with random hexamers. TCRdb re-called the immunoSEQ multiplex PCR reads with MiXCR, one entry per CDR3 protein. The table lists over 150,000 distinct CDR3 sequences, about 94% of them singletons. The sequenced sample consisted of CD4+ T cells from PBMCs. These receptor sequences come from a human donor with Susac syndrome.

The rearrangement uses TRBV15 and TRBJ2-7; 9 nucleotides agree with TRBD2. Looked up from germline, CDR1 is LNHNV and CDR2 is YYDKDF (reference sequence). The CDR3 is made up of 15 amino acids. J gave up 3 bases and V 3 bases, and 6 bases lay outside the gene matches. The CDR3 reads CATSRGRTSDYEQYF. In DNA form, the CDR3 reads TGTGCCACCAGCAGGGGGAGGACTAGCGACTACGAGCAGTACTTC.

This clonotype was picked up one time. This chain connects TRBV4-3 to TRBJ1-2; D call uncertain. In germline, CDR1 is LGHNA, CDR2 YSLEER. There are 13 residues in the CDR3. Trimming shortened V by 0 bases and J by 4 bases, and 6 bases separated the two germline ends. The CDR3 region has the DNA TGCGCCAGCAGCCAAGATCGGCGCTATGGCTACACCTTC. Protein sequence: CASSQDRRYGYTF.

In this sample, this clonotype turned up a few times. This chain connects TRBV7-9 to TRBJ2-7, with D perhaps given as TRBD1 or TRBD2 (5 bases each). CDR3 length: 15 amino acids. Trimming stripped 5 bases from V and 0 bases from J, with 14 bases between. From germline, CDR1 is SEHNR and CDR2 FQNEAQ (reference sequence). The CDR3 loop reads CASSADWGSSYEQYF. CDR3 bases: TGTGCCAGCAGCGCCGACTGGGGGAGCTCCTACGAGCAGTACTTC.

The V and J genes are TRBV30 and TRBJ1-5; TRBD1 might be the D (5 bases). Between the trimmed V and J ends, which lost 3 bases and 0 bases, there was a span of 15 bases. This CDR3 has 16 residues. Germline loops: CDR1 GTSNPN, CDR2 SVGIG (reference sequence). The CDR3 loop reads CAWSEGSYYSNQPQHF. The DNA of the CDR3 is TGTGCCTGGAGCGAGGGGAGTTATTATAGCAATCAGCCCCAGCATTTT.

V gene TRBV20-1 combines with J gene TRBJ2-1; 10 nucleotides match TRBD2. CDR1 and CDR2 from the germline V gene are DFQATT and SNEGSKA (reference sequence). The CDR3 length is 17 residues. Trimming removed 1 base from V and 4 bases from J; junction bases left unmatched: 10. The CDR3: CSARARLSGRSYNEQFF. The CDR3 DNA sequence: TGCAGTGCTAGAGCCCGACTTAGCGGGAGGTCTTACAATGAGCAGTTCTTC.

The chain recombines TRBV7-9 with TRBJ2-3; 10 bases match TRBD2. In germline, CDR1 is SEHNR, CDR2 FQNEAQ (reference sequence). After removal of 4 bases from V and 6 bases from J, the junction contained 4 bases not matched to a gene. The CDR3 is made up of 14 amino acids. CDR3 in amino acids: CASSSGLALDTQYF. As DNA, the CDR3 is TGTGCCAGCAGCTCGGGACTAGCGCTGGATACGCAGTATTTT.

The chain recombines TRBV4-2 with TRBJ2-5, with 11 bases matching TRBD2. Germline values: CDR1 LGHNA, CDR2 YNFKEQ. The ends lost 4 bases at V and 2 bases at J; junction bases unmatched: 9. The CDR3 is 17 residues long. The CDR3 loop is CASSPTTSGSTQETQYF. The CDR3 nucleotides read TGTGCCAGCAGCCCGACTACTAGCGGGAGCACACAAGAGACCCAGTACTTC.

The V call is TRBV29-1, the J call TRBJ2-2, with 10 positions matching TRBD2. The CDR3 sequence is 17 residues long. CDR1 SQVTM and CDR2 ANQGSEA come from the germline V gene. The V segment lost 3 bases and the J segment 3 bases; nucleotides outside the gene matches: 10. The CDR3 reads CSVDGLAVLAHTGELFF. CDR3 in DNA: TGCAGCGTTGACGGACTAGCGGTCCTAGCGCACACCGGGGAGCTGTTTTTT.

The chain uses TRBV20-1 and TRBJ2-7; 10 nucleotides line up with TRBD2. CDR3 length: 13 amino acids. Germline V gene data show CDR1 as DFQATT and CDR2 as SNEGSKA (reference sequence). CDR3 sequence reads: CSSSSGSSYEQYF. CDR3 bases: TGCAGCTCTTCTAGCGGGAGCTCCTACGAGCAGTACTTC.

The chain carries TRBV7-2 and TRBJ2-1, with a tentative D call TRBD2 (6 bases). Germline loops: CDR1 SGHTA, CDR2 FQGNSA. The CDR3 sequence is 14 residues long. V gave up 10 bases and J gave up 4 bases, with 17 bases separating them. The CDR3 DNA reads as TGTGCCACCACAACCGGGACTGCATACAATGAGCAGTTCTTC. It yields the protein CATTTGTAYNEQFF. The variable domain in full, with the rest retrieved from reference TRBV7-2 and TRBJ2-1, is GAGVSQSPSNKVTEKGKDVELRCDPISGHTALYWYRQSLGQGLEFLIYFQGNSAPDKSGLPSDRFSAERTGGSVSTLTIQRTQQEDSAVYLCATTTGTAYNEQFFGPGTRLTVL.

V is TRBV7-2 and J is TRBJ2-5, with D possibly being TRBD1 or TRBD2 (5 bases each). The CDR3 contains 15 residues. V lost 5 bases, J lost 5 bases, and 18 bases lay in between. Germline CDR1 reads SGHTA; CDR2 reads FQGNSA. The DNA of the CDR3 is TGTGCCAGCAGCCCCCGCCGGGGCCTTCCCGAGACCCAGTACTTC. Translating gives CASSPRRGLPETQYF.

The chain is built from TRBV4-3 and TRBJ1-1, with D unclear. The CDR3 loop spans 14 amino acids. V lost 5 bases, J lost 3 bases, and 13 bases lay in between. Germline V gene data show CDR1 as LGHNA and CDR2 as YSLEER. The CDR3 coding sequence is TGCGCCAGCAGCGAAAAGGGCTACCACACTGAAGCTTTCTTT. Encoded protein: CASSEKGYHTEAFF.

This clonotype was seen just once. V usage is TRBV27 and J usage is TRBJ2-1; the match to TRBD2 covers 11 bases. J gave up 7 bases and V 6 bases, and 8 bases lay outside the gene matches. The CDR3 totals 15 residues. CDR1 is MNHEY and CDR2 is SMNVEV in the germline V gene (reference sequence). The CDR3 DNA reads TGTGCCAGCAGCCGGGGGGGACTAGCGGAAAATGAGCAGTTCTTC. It specifies CASSRGGLAENEQFF.

The chain has TRBV4-1 and TRBJ2-1; 10 bases line up with TRBD2. Germline loops: CDR1 MGHRA, CDR2 YSYEKL. The CDR3 is 17 residues long. With 3 bases clipped from V and 0 bases from J, the junction kept 5 bases outside the gene matches. In DNA, the CDR3 is TGCGCCAGCAGCCAGCTACTAGCGGGAAGCTCCTACAATGAGCAGTTCTTC. Its translation: CASSQLLAGSSYNEQFF.

The table lists this clonotype with a count of one. The V call is TRBV28, the J call TRBJ2-3; 8 positions agree with TRBD1. Germline loops: CDR1 MDHEN, CDR2 SYDVKM. Germline trimming cut 5 bases from V and 1 base from J; bases unmatched to any gene: 8. The CDR3 consists of 16 residues. The CDR3 loop is CASSTQTRGRTDTQYF. In DNA, the CDR3 is TGTGCCAGCAGTACGCAGACCAGGGGGCGCACAGATACGCAGTATTTT. The entire variable domain, with the rest obtained from reference TRBV28 and TRBJ2-3, is as follows: DVKVTQSSRYLVKRTGEKVFLECVQDMDHENMFWYRQDPGLGLRLIYFSYDVKMKEKGDIPEGYSVSREKKERFSLILESASTNQTSMYLCASSTQTRGRTDTQYFGPGTRLTVL.

This chain links TRBV7-2 with TRBJ2-7, with D maybe TRBD2 (5 bases). V was shortened by 3 bases and J by 5 bases, with 17 bases between the two germline ends. The CDR3 runs to 15 residues. The germline gives CDR1 SGHTA, CDR2 FQGNSA. The CDR3 protein is CASSFARRAVDEQYF. DNA of the CDR3: TGTGCCAGCAGCTTCGCGCGGCGGGCTGTGGACGAGCAGTACTTC.

This chain links TRBV30 with TRBJ2-1; D possibly uses TRBD1 or TRBD2 (5 bases each). The CDR3 has 11 residues. Per the germline V gene, CDR1 is GTSNPN and CDR2 is SVGIG (reference sequence). Trimming pared 0 bases from V and 15 bases from J, leaving 12 bases between. CDR3 amino acids: CAWSVEGLLFF. The CDR3 DNA reads as TGTGCCTGGAGTGTAGAGGGGCTTCTGTTCTTC.

This clonotype was seen only a few times. The rearrangement links TRBV29-1 to TRBJ1-2; 7 bases agree with TRBD1. Germline V gene sequence: CDR1 SQVTM, CDR2 ANQGSEA. This CDR3 contains 12 residues. V shed 7 bases and J 1 base; nucleotides not matched to a gene: 3. The CDR3 loop is CSAGTDNYGYTF. The CDR3 DNA reads TGCAGCGCCGGGACAGATAACTATGGCTACACCTTC.

J is TRBJ2-5 and V is TRBV4-2, with 12 positions matching TRBD2. V lost 4 bases, J lost 3 bases, and 6 bases stayed unmatched. The length of the CDR3 is 16 residues. CDR1 is LGHNA and CDR2 is YNFKEQ in the germline V gene. The CDR3 sequence is CASSRRTSGNEETQYF. The CDR3 bases are TGTGCCAGCAGCCGTCGGACTAGCGGGAACGAAGAGACCCAGTACTTC.

In DNA form, the CDR3 reads TGCAGCGTTGACCGACTAGCGGGGGCCCGTGGGAATGAGCAGTTCTTC. This gives the protein CSVDRLAGARGNEQFF. The chain employs TRBV29-1 and TRBJ2-1; TRBD2 matches 12 bases. The CDR3 has 16 amino acids. Germline CDR1 is SQVTM and CDR2 is ANQGSEA. V shed 3 bases, J shed 7 bases, and the junction held 10 bases outside the gene matches.

The CDR3 sequence is CASSSPGTGGPDTQYF. Written as DNA, the CDR3 is TGTGCCAGCAGTTCCCCCGGGACAGGGGGCCCAGATACGCAGTATTTT. The rearrangement uses TRBV28 and TRBJ2-3; TRBD1 matches at 12 bases. Germline trimming cut 4 bases from V and 4 bases from J; bases unmatched to any gene: 6. CDR3 size: 16 residues. Germline V CDR1 and CDR2: MDHEN, SYDVKM.

This clonotype turned up a few times. The chain uses TRBV7-3 and TRBJ2-2; D not resolved. Germline V gives CDR1 SGHTA, CDR2 FQGTGA. The CDR3 sequence is 13 residues long. Trimming took off 1 base at V and 5 bases at J, with 5 bases between the two ends. In DNA, the CDR3 is TGTGCCAGCAGCTTAATGGGAACCGGGGAGCTGTTTTTT. It yields the protein CASSLMGTGELFF.

The V gene is TRBV6-5, the J gene TRBJ2-7, with 8 nucleotides matching TRBD2. After removal of 2 bases from V and 7 bases from J, the junction contained 10 bases not matched to a gene. This CDR3 contains 15 residues. Germline-derived CDR1 and CDR2 are MNHEY and SVGAGI. The CDR3 is CASSYSSGRATEQYF. CDR3 nucleotides: TGTGCCAGCAGTTACAGCAGCGGGAGAGCGACGGAGCAGTACTTC.

CDR3 loop: CASSDQPGVNYGYTF. The CDR3 DNA follows: TGTGCCAGCAGTGACCAGCCAGGGGTGAACTATGGCTACACCTTC. This sequence joins TRBV6-4 and TRBJ1-2, with D tentatively TRBD1 (6 bases). The V end lost 2 bases, the J end lost 2 bases, and 12 bases lay between the germline ends. Looked up from germline, CDR1 is MRHNA and CDR2 is SNTAGT. This CDR3 region has 15 residues.

Regarding this clonotype: The junction differs from germline at one of its ends, possibly a read error. The chain recombines TRBV7-9 with TRBJ2-3; no reliable D call. The CDR3 sequence is 13 residues long. The V gene's germline CDR1 is SEHNR and CDR2 FQNEAQ (reference sequence). The CDR3 is CASSLGRPDTQYF. CDR3 nucleotide sequence: TGTGCCAGCAGTTTAGGACGCCCAGATACGCAGTATTTT.

The gene calls are TRBV12-3 or TRBV12-4 and TRBJ1-2; 9 positions match TRBD1. J lost 3 bases, V lost 5 bases, and 7 bases had no gene match. CDR3 length equals 15 residues. DNA of the CDR3: TGTGCCAGCAGTCACGGGACAGGGTTAGACTATGGCTACACCTTC. Translation gives CASSHGTGLDYGYTF.